This entry concerns a single TCR beta chain. These data belong to a study of blood T cell repertoires in COVID-19. Study information: Researchers got acute and convalescent COVID-19 samples from the United States, Italy and Spain. PBMCs, B-cell-depleted T cells, or T cells provided the cDNA or gDNA that made up the material.

The germline gives CDR1 MDHEN, CDR2 SYDVKM. Trimming at V came to 3 bases and at J to 2 bases, leaving 8 bases not matched to a gene. This CDR3 has 17 residues. In the original workflow: It was from reference gene primer amplification that nucleated cell counts were estimated. Assay used: immunoSEQ multiplex PCR; TCRdb lists only in-frame clones, some missing. The V and J calls and the clone size are those of that table, but D and trimming were determined from the DNA. The data contain about 290,000 clones, around 86% of them singletons. The chain combines TRBV28 with TRBJ2-4; TRBD1 matches at 9 bases. The specimen was peripheral blood. This TCR was sampled from a woman aged 40 to 50 who had recovered from COVID-19. CDR3 sequence: CASSFVAQGATKNIQYF. As DNA, the CDR3 is TGTGCCAGCAGTTTTGTGGCACAGGGGGCAACCAAAAACATTCAGTACTTC.